This T cell receptor (beta chain) was sequenced for a study of blood T cell repertoires in COVID-19. Looking at the study overall: T cells, B-cell-depleted T cells, or PBMCs supplied cDNA or gDNA.

One Seattle source followed patients from active infection through their disease course. Produced via immunoSEQ multiplex PCR; TCRdb's table is partial and in-frame only. The data hold roughly 130,000 clones, with roughly 90% observed a single time. The CDR3 runs 17 residues. Germline CDR1 is SGHRS and CDR2 is YFSETQ. The ends were cut back, 0 bases at V and 0 bases at J, with 12 bases in the middle. Sequenced sample: peripheral blood. V gene TRBV5-1 combines with J gene TRBJ2-2, with a weak D call TRBD1 (7 bases). This receptor was obtained from a human donor with COVID-19, enrolled during active disease. The donor label of this sample is uncertain. The CDR3 loop is CASSLAGGGANTGELFF. The CDR3 DNA reads as TGCGCCAGCAGCTTGGCAGGGGGAGGAGCGAACACCGGGGAGCTGTTTTTT.